This TCR beta chain was sequenced during a study of PD-1 blockade in classical Hodgkin lymphoma (dated by TCRdb to between 2020 and 2021). For the study in its entirety: Nivolumab dosing was 3 mg/kg intravenously every 2 weeks, continuing until either disease progression or unacceptable toxicity. The study used TCR beta sequencing and CyTOF to define a peripheral blood immune signature of response to PD-1 blockade in classical Hodgkin lymphoma.

V is clipped by 3 bases and J by 0 bases, and the sequence between their germline boundaries is 9 bases long. Reading the germline V gene gives CDR1 SGHVS and CDR2 FQNEAQ. Including cysteine and phenylalanine, the CDR3 has 14 amino acids. Solely the CDR3 DNA is kept, with 42 bases framed from the first base. On this clone: Its antigen is currently not known. The sample holds no much larger clone one base away, and base qualities are not on file.

The label giving this sample's time point can be read as: cycle 1 day 1 (C1D1), immediately before nivolumab initiation. Every trial patient had relapsed following autologous stem cell transplantation, and prior brentuximab vedotin exposure was what differed among cohorts A, B and C. The trial cohort was composed of about 53 patients with relapsed/refractory classical Hodgkin lymphoma, for whom complete response, partial response or progressive disease was recorded as best overall response. Trial patients were treated with single-agent nivolumab in the multi-cohort phase II CheckMate 205 trial. An independent review committee assessed best overall response using the 2007 International Working Group response criteria. Trial PBMCs were collected just before the start of nivolumab (C1D1) and during therapy at cycle 2 day 1 and cycle 4 day 1. Peripheral blood was collected in 8 mL Vacutainer Cell Preparation Tubes, from which PBMCs were isolated by centrifugation and then cryopreserved.

Here is what the overall study found, with its caveats: CD4+ but not CD8+ TCR diversity rose significantly by C4D1 (p=0.0027 vs p=0.16), most apparent in complete responders (p=0.02). Patients starting nivolumab less than 1 year after ASCT had lower diversity and were excluded from later analyses to avoid confounding by immune reconstitution. The study was restricted to a single clinical trial cohort, and the causes of repertoire differences, possibly disease activity or prior therapy, were left undefined. Baseline TCR diversity was reported to be lower in newly diagnosed patients than in healthy donors, and even lower in relapsed/refractory patients. Among trial patients, those achieving complete response had baseline diversity similar to that of newly diagnosed patients, while diversity was significantly lower in partial responders and progressors.

Genomic DNA was isolated using the Qiagen DNeasy kit from unsorted PBMCs as well as from negatively selected CD4+ and CD8+ fractions. Amplification of TCR beta CDR3 regions was done by immunoSEQ multiplex PCR with primers that anneal to V and J segments. A synthetic immune receptor repertoire was used to minimize amplification bias, and remaining bias was computationally removed after sequencing. In the original analysis: Repertoire diversity was quantified as the Shannon entropy index using custom Python scripts. Unsorted, CD4+ and CD8+ repertoires were analyzed separately, except for combined analyses in which CD4+ and CD8+ sequences were merged in silico. Clonal expansion was defined as at least a 2-fold frequency increase after treatment relative to C1D1, with a pseudocount of 0.5 for undetected baseline clones. Singleton clones were defined as clones with 0 or 1 copy at C1D1, and non-singleton clones were defined as clones with 2 or more copies. Clones expanded in unsorted samples were labelled as CD4+, CD8+ or unknown by matching protein sequences in sorted samples from the same patient. Wilcoxon tests on paired samples were used to test diversity changes from C1D1 to C4D1. The clones in this table, taken by TCRdb from immuneACCESS, are in-frame only. Not every clone is retained; where verified, under half of the shortfall comes from an unresolved V gene, and the cause of the rest is unknown. V, J and clone size reflect that table, while D and trimming were determined from the DNA. The sample has roughly 97,000 clones on record, approximately 88% of them singletons. More than 9% of the sample belongs to the ten largest clones.

Here the chain combines TRBV7-8 and TRBJ2-7; the D gene cannot be resolved beyond TRBD1 or TRBD2, each matching 5 bases. This TCR came from a human donor with classical Hodgkin lymphoma. The sample in question was peripheral blood mononuclear cells (PBMCs), obtained at baseline. The CDR3 sequence is CASSLRDLSYEQYF. The bases read TGTGCCAGCAGCTTGAGGGACCTCTCCTACGAGCAGTACTTC.